This TCR beta chain was documented in a study of T cell changes during pregnancy in multiple sclerosis. CDR1 is LNHDA, CDR2 SQIVND, per germline (reference sequence). The length of the CDR3 is 13 residues. The V segment lost 8 bases and the J segment 3 bases; nucleotides outside the gene matches: 6. Profiled with immunoSEQ multiplex PCR; TCRdb holds only in-frame clones, not every one. The sample yields some 100,000 clones, approximately 94% seen once. The gene calls are TRBV19 and TRBJ1-2; 7 nucleotides agree with TRBD1. Sequenced material: peripheral blood, taken in the second trimester of pregnancy. The source is a female donor with multiple sclerosis, enrolled in a pregnancy study. CDR3 bases: TGTGCCAGTGACAGGGCCGGGGACTATGGCTACACCTTC. Amino acid sequence: CASDRAGDYGYTF.